One and the same sample provided the 20 T cell receptor beta chains below, sequenced in a study of cytomegalovirus exposure and HLA in healthy donors. PCR primers comprised 60 Vbeta and 13 Jbeta primers. The method was immunoSEQ multiplex PCR; TCRdb's version includes in-frame clones alone and lacks a portion of them. Here the sample spans some 140,000 clones, approximately 80% being singletons. The sample consisted of PBMCs. The receptors stem from a woman aged 35 to 49 in good health and CMV-seronegative.

This chain joins TRBV15 and TRBJ1-4; TRBD1 agrees at 11 bases. Losses at the gene ends were 5 bases for V and 8 bases for J; bases not matched to a gene: 10. Germline V gene lookup returns CDR1 LNHNV and CDR2 YYDKDF (reference sequence). CDR3 size: 16 residues. CDR3 nucleotide sequence: TGTGCCACCAGCTCCGGACAGGGGGCGTCTGGGGAAAAACTGTTTTTT. This codes for CATSSGQGASGEKLFF.

The CDR3 DNA follows: TGTGCCAGCAGTGAATTGGCTAGCGGAGGGGGGGCAGATACGCAGTATTTT. It encodes CASSELASGGGADTQYF. This sequence joins TRBV6-1 and TRBJ2-3; D might be TRBD2 (7 bases). The length of the CDR3 is 17 residues. Looked up from germline, CDR1 is MNHNS and CDR2 is SASEGT. The ends were cut back, 2 bases at V and 4 bases at J, with 19 bases in the middle.

This clone was observed a handful of times. The chain uses TRBV19 and TRBJ2-5, with a weak D call TRBD2 (6 bases). The V gene's germline CDR1 is LNHDA and CDR2 SQIVND (reference sequence). The V gene lost 7 bases and the J gene lost 5 bases, with 14 bases spanning the gap. The CDR3 has 13 residues. The CDR3 nucleotides read TGTGCCAGTACGCGGGGAGAGGGGGAGACCCAGTACTTC. Encoded protein: CASTRGEGETQYF.

V gene TRBV5-1 combines with J gene TRBJ2-5; a weak D match, TRBD2 (5 bases). This CDR3 region has 11 residues. Trimming removed 6 bases from V and 5 bases from J, with 8 bases in between. Germline V gene sequence: CDR1 SGHRS, CDR2 YFSETQ. The CDR3, as DNA: TGCGCCAGCACCCAGCGGGAGACCCAGTACTTC. Translated, it gives CASTQRETQYF.

V is TRBV7-8 and J is TRBJ2-5; 11 bases are a match to TRBD2. The CDR3 runs 15 residues. CDR1 is SGHVS and CDR2 is FQNEAQ in the germline V gene. J gave up 3 bases and V 7 bases, and 7 bases lay outside the gene matches. Here the CDR3 reads CASTLAGGGEETQYF. In DNA, the CDR3 is TGTGCCAGCACTTTAGCGGGAGGGGGAGAAGAGACCCAGTACTTC.

This chain's CDR3 is CSVQGGWDEQYF. Written as DNA, the CDR3 is TGCAGCGTACAGGGGGGGTGGGACGAGCAGTACTTC. The chain couples TRBV29-1 to TRBJ2-7, with D perhaps TRBD1 (8 bases). The CDR3 is 12 amino acids. V gave up 6 bases and J gave up 5 bases, with 14 bases separating them. Germline CDR1 reads SQVTM; CDR2 reads ANQGSEA.

This chain connects TRBV30 to TRBJ2-1, with TRBD2 matching over 7 bases. Germline V gene data show CDR1 as GTSNPN and CDR2 as SVGIG (reference sequence). CDR3 size: 15 residues. With 0 bases clipped from V and 2 bases from J, the junction kept 4 bases outside the gene matches. CDR3 nucleotide sequence: TGTGCCTGGAGTGTAGGCGGGAGTACCTACAATGAGCAGTTCTTC. Encoded protein: CAWSVGGSTYNEQFF.

The chain combines TRBV6-6 with TRBJ2-1; tentative D call: TRBD1 (5 bases). Germline CDR1 is MNHNY and CDR2 is SVGAGI (reference sequence). V dropped 2 bases and J dropped 9 bases, with 8 bases sitting between them. CDR3 length: 12 amino acids. CDR3 sequence: CASSYRGSEQFF. The CDR3 DNA sequence: TGTGCCAGCAGTTACAGGGGCAGTGAGCAGTTCTTC.

V is TRBV4-1 and J is TRBJ1-4; the match to TRBD1 covers 10 bases. J lost 5 bases, V lost 3 bases, and 6 bases had no gene match. The length of the CDR3 is 16 residues. Germline V lookup: CDR1 MGHRA, CDR2 YSYEKL. The CDR3 nucleotides read TGCGCCAGCAGCCAGCGCGGACAGGGGGTAAATGAAAAACTGTTTTTT. This encodes CASSQRGQGVNEKLFF.

V and J are TRBV13 and TRBJ2-7; 7 bases are shared with TRBD2. Looked up from germline, CDR1 is PRHDT and CDR2 is FYEKMQ (reference sequence). The CDR3 is 14 amino acids. V trimming: 2 bases; J trimming: 2 bases; junction bases outside the gene matches: 3. The CDR3 here is CASSLRGVAYEQYF. In DNA form, the CDR3 reads TGTGCCAGCAGCTTACGGGGGGTGGCCTACGAGCAGTACTTC.

This clone turned up a few times. The chain is built from TRBV4-1 and TRBJ1-5; D gene unclear. CDR1 is MGHRA, CDR2 YSYEKL, per germline. The length of the CDR3 is 15 residues. With 0 bases removed from V and 9 bases from J, the gap between germline ends came to 15 bases. CDR3 region: CASSQDYPSAGPQHF. CDR3 nucleotide sequence: TGCGCCAGCAGCCAAGATTACCCCTCGGCGGGGCCCCAGCATTTT.

The rearrangement links TRBV6-1 to TRBJ1-2; D is ambiguous. Germline CDR1 MNHNS, CDR2 SASEGT. Between the trimmed V and J ends, which lost 2 bases and 5 bases, there was a span of 24 bases. The CDR3 covers 18 residues. The CDR3 spells CASSEQRGFPSYVYGYTF. CDR3 in DNA: TGTGCCAGCAGTGAACAAAGAGGGTTCCCCTCATATGTTTATGGCTACACCTTC.

The chain couples TRBV27 to TRBJ2-7; unclear D gene. Germline V gene data show CDR1 as MNHEY and CDR2 as SMNVEV (reference sequence). V was pared by 4 bases and J by 6 bases, with 16 bases between. This CDR3 region has 14 residues. The CDR3 nucleotides read TGTGCCAGCAGTTCGTTGGAGTCCGGGTCCGAGCAGTACTTC. This codes for CASSSLESGSEQYF.

The chain carries TRBV25-1 and TRBJ1-1, with D perhaps matching TRBD1 (6 bases). This CDR3 is 16 amino acids long. Germline CDR1 is MGHDK and CDR2 is SYGVNS. V was cut by 3 bases and J by 1 base, with 15 bases left in between. Here the CDR3 DNA reads TGTGCCAGCAGTGAGTCACGGCCAGGGGAGAACACTGAAGCTTTCTTT. Protein product: CASSESRPGENTEAFF.

J is TRBJ1-6 and V is TRBV19; unclear D gene. The V end lost 3 bases, the J end lost 9 bases, and 18 bases lay between the germline ends. CDR1 and CDR2 from the germline V gene are LNHDA and SQIVND (reference sequence). CDR3 length: 16 amino acids. This CDR3 is CASSISGIEVSSPLHF. Here the CDR3 DNA reads TGTGCCAGTAGTATTTCGGGGATCGAGGTATCTTCACCCCTCCACTTT.

The CDR3 coding sequence is TGTGCCAGCCGAATAAGACACAGCACCTTC. Encoded protein: CASRIRHSTF. The chain is built from TRBV2 and TRBJ1-2; D is uncertain. With 8 bases removed from V and 13 bases from J, the gap between germline ends came to 14 bases. Germline loops: CDR1 SNHLY, CDR2 FYNNEI. This CDR3 contains 10 residues.

J is TRBJ1-6 and V is TRBV5-1; TRBD1 agrees at 8 bases. This CDR3 comprises 17 residues. After removal of 4 bases from V and 9 bases from J, the junction contained 15 bases not matched to a gene. CDR1 and CDR2 (germline): SGHRS, YFSETQ. CDR3 bases: TGCGCCAGCAGCCTCCAACCGACAGGGGTAGTAGGTTCACCCCTCCACTTT. It is translated as CASSLQPTGVVGSPLHF.

The rearrangement joins TRBV4-2 to TRBJ1-4; D is possibly TRBD1 (6 bases). V shed 4 bases and J shed 8 bases, with 20 bases lying between them. The CDR3 loop spans 16 amino acids. In germline, CDR1 is LGHNA, CDR2 YNFKEQ. The CDR3 sequence: CASSPPGTPNEEKLFF. The CDR3 bases are TGTGCCAGCAGCCCGCCCGGGACACCTAATGAGGAAAAACTGTTTTTT.

V is TRBV28 and J is TRBJ2-6; maybe TRBD1 (5 bases). The V end lost 6 bases, the J end lost 2 bases, and 11 bases lay between the germline ends. Per germline, CDR1 MDHEN and CDR2 SYDVKM. There are 15 residues in the CDR3. This CDR3 is CASSLTGTGANVLTF. The DNA for the CDR3 is TGTGCCAGCAGCCTAACAGGTACTGGGGCCAACGTCCTGACTTTC.

This clone has more than one count but fewer than ten. The chain has TRBV5-1 and TRBJ1-3; D remains ambiguous. The germline V and J ends were trimmed by 2 bases and 0 bases, with 12 bases remaining between them. This CDR3 comprises 16 residues. Per germline, CDR1 SGHRS and CDR2 YFSETQ. CDR3 loop: CASSLAQLYSGNTIYF. The CDR3 DNA reads as TGCGCCAGCAGCTTAGCACAGCTTTACTCTGGAAACACCATATATTTT. The full variable domain, its missing parts supplied by reference TRBV5-1 and TRBJ1-3, is KAGVTQTPRYLIKTRGQQVTLSCSPISGHRSVSWYQQTPGQGLQFLFEYFSETQRNKGNFPGRFSGRQFSNSRSEMNVSTLELGDSALYLCASSLAQLYSGNTIYFGEGSWLTVV.